Shown below are 16 T cell receptor beta chains from a single sample sequenced in a study of T-cell memory formation after mild COVID-19. TCRdb re-called the 5' RACE reads through MiXCR, storing one row per CDR3 protein. The repertoire holds fewer than 200,000 distinct CDR3 sequences, with around 21% as singletons. Sequencing used PBMCs or a T cell subset sorted from them (not recorded which). The receptors stem from an adult woman who had mild COVID-19 (a few samples of this study predate the infection). Cell type and time point are not known.

The sample holds a few counts of this clonotype. The gene calls are TRBV7-9 and TRBJ2-1; 7 bases fit TRBD1. Looked up from germline, CDR1 is SEHNR and CDR2 is FQNEAQ (reference sequence). V shed 5 bases and J 3 bases; nucleotides not matched to a gene: 16. The length of the CDR3 is 18 residues. CDR3 region: CASSPPVIVGQSYNEQFF. The CDR3 DNA sequence: TGTGCCAGCAGCCCGCCCGTGATCGTGGGACAGAGCTACAATGAGCAGTTCTTC. Full variable domain (outside the CDR3, taken from reference TRBV7-9 and TRBJ2-1): DTGVSQNPRHKITKRGQNVTFRCDPISEHNRLYWYRQTLGQGPEFLTYFQNEAQLEKSRLLSDRFSAERPKGSFSTLEIQRTEQGDSAMYLCASSPPVIVGQSYNEQFFGPGTRLTVL.

The chain couples TRBV19 to TRBJ2-7; no firm D call. The CDR3 contains 14 residues. Germline V lookup: CDR1 LNHDA, CDR2 SQIVND (reference sequence). V dropped 2 bases and J dropped 2 bases, with 10 bases sitting between them. The CDR3 loop is CASSIRVRTYEQYF. For the CDR3, the DNA is TGTGCCAGTAGTATAAGGGTCCGAACCTACGAGCAGTACTTC.

CDR3 in DNA: TGTGCCAGCAGTTACCTGGACAGGGGTTTTGGCGAGCAGTACTTC. Protein: CASSYLDRGFGEQYF. The chain joins TRBV6-5 to TRBJ2-7; TRBD1 matches at 9 bases. The germline gives CDR1 MNHEY, CDR2 SVGAGI. CDR3 size: 15 residues. Trimming cost V 2 bases and J 6 bases; bases outside gene matches: 8.

This clonotype was picked up a small number of times. This sequence joins TRBV10-3 and TRBJ2-1, with D perhaps TRBD1 or TRBD2 (6 bases each). Germline V CDR1 and CDR2: ENHRY, SYGVKD. The V end was cut by 0 bases, the J end by 5 bases, with 11 bases between. The CDR3 totals 15 residues. Here the CDR3 reads CAISESSRGHNEQFF. CDR3 nucleotide sequence: TGTGCCATCAGTGAGTCCTCCCGGGGGCACAATGAGCAGTTCTTC.

The V call is TRBV4-2, the J call TRBJ1-2; 7 bases line up with TRBD1. Germline lookup yields CDR1 LGHNA and CDR2 YNFKEQ. V trimming: 4 bases; J trimming: 3 bases; junction bases outside the gene matches: 5. The CDR3 sequence is 14 residues long. The CDR3, as DNA: TGTGCCAGCAGCCGCAAGGGGACAGACTATGGCTACACCTTC. Amino acids: CASSRKGTDYGYTF.

There are a few counts of this clonotype. V usage is TRBV7-9 and J usage is TRBJ2-7; 11 bases align to TRBD2. Germline V gene sequence: CDR1 SEHNR, CDR2 FQNEAQ (reference sequence). Trimming removed 5 bases from V and 4 bases from J; junction bases left unmatched: 10. The CDR3 consists of 16 residues. The CDR3, as DNA: TGTGCCAGCAGCCCTTATCCTAGCGGGAGGCGGTACGAGCAGTACTTC. Translation: CASSPYPSGRRYEQYF.

The chain employs TRBV2 and TRBJ1-5, with D possibly TRBD1 on 5 matching bases. Germline V gene lookup returns CDR1 SNHLY and CDR2 FYNNEI. The CDR3 has 16 residues. The V end lost 3 bases, the J end lost 6 bases, and 18 bases lay between the germline ends. The CDR3 loop is CASSEPPGTSGQPQHF. DNA for the CDR3: TGTGCCAGCAGTGAGCCACCCGGGACCTCGGGTCAGCCCCAGCATTTT.

The V call is TRBV18, the J call TRBJ2-1, with TRBD2 matching over 9 bases. Germline V lookup: CDR1 KGHSH, CDR2 LQKENI. The trim removed 3 bases at V and 3 bases at J, leaving 6 bases unmatched. This CDR3 is built from 16 residues. For the CDR3, the DNA is TGTGCCAGCTCACCTCCGGGACTAGCCGACTACAATGAGCAGTTCTTC. It translates to CASSPPGLADYNEQFF.

The chain recombines TRBV11-2 with TRBJ1-2, with 10 bases matching TRBD1. The V segment lost 2 bases and the J segment 4 bases; nucleotides outside the gene matches: 16. This CDR3 spans 19 amino acids. Germline V gene sequence: CDR1 SGHAT, CDR2 FQNNGV. This chain's CDR3 is CASSLSALGQGGVVYGYTF. DNA for the CDR3: TGTGCCAGCAGCTTAAGTGCCTTAGGACAGGGGGGAGTAGTCTATGGCTACACCTTC.

V is TRBV27 and J is TRBJ2-1, with D hard to call. V lost 11 bases, J lost 2 bases, and 7 bases lay in between. Germline V gene lookup returns CDR1 MNHEY and CDR2 SMNVEV (reference sequence). The CDR3 covers 11 residues. CDR3 coding DNA: TGTGCCTCCGGACCCTACAATGAGCAGTTCTTC. Translation: CASGPYNEQFF.

This clonotype showed up just a few times. This sequence joins TRBV4-1 and TRBJ2-5; D is perhaps TRBD2 (5 bases). Trimming stripped 1 base from V and 5 bases from J, with 20 bases between. The germline gives CDR1 MGHRA, CDR2 YSYEKL. The CDR3 contains 17 residues. The CDR3 nucleotides are TGCGCCAGCAGCCAAGTATCCCCGGCTAATTGGGAGGAGACCCAGTACTTC. This encodes CASSQVSPANWEETQYF.

V usage is TRBV7-8 and J usage is TRBJ1-5, with D possibly matching TRBD1 (6 bases). Trimming cost V 5 bases and J 2 bases, with 19 bases left between them. There are 17 residues in the CDR3. CDR1 and CDR2 from the germline V gene are SGHVS and FQNEAQ. The CDR3: CASSVFPGHDGNQPQHF. CDR3 DNA: TGTGCCAGCAGCGTCTTCCCGGGACACGATGGCAATCAGCCCCAGCATTTT.

The rearrangement joins TRBV5-6 to TRBJ2-7; D unresolved. The CDR3 length is 13 residues. With 0 bases removed from V and 3 bases from J, the gap between germline ends came to 7 bases. Germline V gene sequence: CDR1 SGHDT, CDR2 YYEEEE. The CDR3 DNA reads TGTGCCAGCAGCTTGGGCGTTTTCTACGAGCAGTACTTC. Translated, it gives CASSLGVFYEQYF.

V is TRBV7-9 and J is TRBJ1-2, with D possibly being TRBD1 (6 bases). Deletions cut 5 bases from V and 4 bases from J, with 14 bases between. The germline CDR1 and CDR2 sequences are SEHNR and FQNEAQ (reference sequence). There are 14 residues in the CDR3. This CDR3 is CASSPRDIFYGYTF. The CDR3 bases are TGTGCCAGCAGCCCCCGGGACATTTTCTATGGCTACACCTTC.

This clonotype was seen a handful of times. The CDR3: CSVPGQGLYEQYF. The CDR3 region has the DNA TGCAGCGTCCCGGGACAGGGCCTTTACGAGCAGTACTTC. The V gene is TRBV29-1, the J gene TRBJ2-7, with 9 nucleotides matching TRBD1. Germline CDR1 and CDR2: SQVTM and ANQGSEA. The CDR3 is 13 residues long. V shed 6 bases, J shed 4 bases, and the junction held 7 bases outside the gene matches.

This clonotype has a handful of counts. The chain joins TRBV29-1 to TRBJ2-5, with D possibly TRBD2 on 5 matching bases. Germline-derived CDR1 and CDR2 are SQVTM and ANQGSEA. This CDR3 is 16 amino acids long. Between the trimmed V and J ends, which lost 6 bases and 2 bases, there was a span of 22 bases. The DNA of the CDR3 is TGCAGCGTCCCATCAACTCGGGAATTCGAACAAGAGACCCAGTACTTC. It encodes CSVPSTREFEQETQYF.